This T cell receptor (beta chain) was captured by sequencing in a study of blood T cell repertoires in COVID-19. Profiling relied on immunoSEQ multiplex PCR, and the TCRdb table lists in-frame clones only, not all of them. The sample gives some 190,000 clones, roughly 86% of which show up once; around 1.5% is in the top ten. CDR3 length: 15 residues. CDR1 is MNHEY and CDR2 is SVGAGI in the germline V gene. The V and J ends lost 4 bases and 2 bases respectively, with 13 bases between them. V is TRBV6-5 and J is TRBJ2-3; D remains ambiguous. What was sequenced was peripheral blood. The sequence was obtained from a man between 18 and 29 years old with active or convalescent COVID-19. CDR3 residues: CASSSVARSTDTQYF. In DNA, the CDR3 is TGTGCCAGCAGTTCAGTAGCACGTTCCACAGATACGCAGTATTTT.